This TCR beta chain is drawn from a study of T cells in Graves' hyperthyroidism and ophthalmopathy. TCR beta CDR3 regions were amplified from RNA transcripts. The HTBI set primed first-round TCR CDR3 RT-PCR. MiXCR, applied by TCRdb to the multiplex PCR reads, yields one record per CDR3 protein. Here the sample spans more than 550,000 distinct CDR3 sequences, about 45% being singletons. Study findings and constraints: Blood shared most expanded thyroid clonotypes above 0.001. The model anticipated ophthalmopathy a median 6.5 months pre-onset.

This clonotype has a single count. Its antigen is undetermined. A read error is possible here, since a much larger clone lies one base away. Germline V gene lookup returns CDR1 SQVTM and CDR2 ANQGSEA. The CDR3 extends over 14 amino acids. V lost 4 bases and J lost 7; bases outside the gene matches: 11. The TCR originated in an adult man with Graves' disease, either hyperthyroidism or ophthalmopathy (not recorded which). Sequencing input: peripheral blood or thyroid tissue (not recorded which). The genes are TRBV29-1 and TRBJ1-1, with TRBD1 matching 8 bases. The CDR3 nucleotides read TGCAGCGTTGGAACTGGACAGGGAAGAGGTGAAGCTTTCTTT. Protein product: CSVGTGQGRGEAFF.